The clone carrying this T cell receptor beta chain was seen repeatedly, ten times or more. Its antigen is unknown. This record comes from a study of breast tumors, draining lymph nodes, adjacent tissues. Findings of the study overall: Tumor TCR diversity was below lymph nodes but above nontumor tissue. Tumor and nontumor repertoires were significantly more similar in luminal-like than in basal-like breast cancer. Findings are consistent with lymph node origin and intratumoral expansion of most tumor T cells.

The lymph nodes were axillary draining lymph nodes from breast cancer patients. TCRdb independently ran MiXCR on the multiplex PCR reads; one entry per CDR3 protein. The repertoire holds 130,000 or so distinct CDR3 sequences, with 21% as singletons. This CDR3 comprises 13 residues. Germline-derived CDR1 and CDR2 are LNHNV and YYDKDF (reference sequence). V lost 2 bases to trimming and J lost 2 bases, with 5 bases between them. The chain links TRBV15 to TRBJ2-3; no reliable D call. Sequencing used axillary lymph node tissue. This receptor was taken from a female donor with breast cancer. Some clones in this sample may be carry-over from other donors' samples. CDR3 nucleotides: TGTGCCACCAGCAGATCTTACACAGATACGCAGTATTTT. Protein sequence: CATSRSYTDTQYF.